These 11 T cell receptor beta chains came from one sample sequenced in a study of shared clonotypes between healthy human individuals (dated by TCRdb to the early 2020s). Library preparation employed the immunoSEQ multiplex PCR assay. Entries here come from immuneACCESS through TCRdb and include only in-frame sequences with V and J called. Some clones fail to appear in such tables; in the studies checked, an unresolved V gene covers under half of the shortfall, and the cause of the remainder is unknown. The sample table holds 1,500,000 or so clones, of which less than 99% were seen once. Of the sample, approximately 0.38% falls within the top ten clones. Sequencing input: naive CD4+ T cells sorted from blood. The cell subset or site label here, explained by the study, means: CD45RA+ positively selected. The receptors were gathered from a man between 25 and 39 years old in good health.

The chain employs TRBV9 and TRBJ2-3; maybe TRBD1 (6 bases). CDR3 size: 15 residues. Germline CDR1 and CDR2: SGDLS and YYNGEE. The ends were cut back, 0 bases at V and 2 bases at J, with 10 bases in the middle. This CDR3 is CASSVARTDTDTQYF. DNA for the CDR3: TGTGCCAGCAGCGTAGCTCGGACAGACACAGATACGCAGTATTTT.

The V call is TRBV15, the J call TRBJ1-5; TRBD1 matches 9 bases. The CDR3 is made up of 18 amino acids. From germline, CDR1 is LNHNV and CDR2 YYDKDF (reference sequence). J was trimmed by 2 bases and V by 1 base; bases with no gene match: 9. DNA of the CDR3: TGTGCCACCAGCAGAGGGCACGTGACAGGGGGTCGCAATCAGCCCCAGCATTTT. The encoded protein is CATSRGHVTGGRNQPQHF. The full variable domain, with the rest looked up from reference TRBV15 and TRBJ1-5, is DAMVIQNPRYQVTQFGKPVTLSCSQTLNHNVMYWYQQKSSQAPKLLFHYYDKDFNNEADTPDNFQSRRPNTSFCFLDIRSPGLGDTAMYLCATSRGHVTGGRNQPQHFGDGTRLSIL.

V and J are TRBV7-9 and TRBJ2-3; unclear D gene. The CDR3 covers 14 residues. CDR1 is SEHNR, CDR2 FQNEAQ, per germline (reference sequence). The V end was cut by 3 bases, the J end by 2 bases, with 9 bases between. CDR3 loop: CASSFGGATDTQYF. The DNA for the CDR3 is TGTGCCAGCAGCTTTGGCGGAGCCACAGATACGCAGTATTTT.

CDR3 nucleotide sequence: TGTGCCAGTAGTGAGGGACCGTGGCATCAGCCCCAGCATTTT. Residues: CASSEGPWHQPQHF. This chain connects TRBV19 to TRBJ1-5; possible D gene TRBD1, 5 bases. CDR3 length: 14 amino acids. V lost 5 bases and J lost 5, with 13 bases in between. The germline CDR1 and CDR2 sequences are LNHDA and SQIVND (reference sequence).

V is TRBV10-1 and J is TRBJ2-7; D is unresolved. Trimming stripped 7 bases from V and 0 bases from J, with 16 bases between. The CDR3 has 15 amino acids. The V gene's germline CDR1 is WNHNN and CDR2 SYGVQD (reference sequence). The CDR3 region has the DNA TGCGCCAGCAATCGGACCCCTGGGTACTCCTACGAGCAGTACTTC. Protein sequence: CASNRTPGYSYEQYF.

J is TRBJ2-3 and V is TRBV11-2; D possibly corresponds to TRBD2 (7 bases). The ends were cut back, 6 bases at V and 1 base at J, with 17 bases in the middle. The CDR3 spans 16 residues. Germline-derived CDR1 and CDR2 are SGHAT and FQNNGV. DNA of the CDR3: TGTGCCAGCAGACGCGGGGGCGGGAAACGCACAGATACGCAGTATTTT. The encoded protein is CASRRGGGKRTDTQYF.

This chain joins TRBV18 and TRBJ2-1; D may match TRBD1 or TRBD2 (5 bases each). From germline, CDR1 is KGHSH and CDR2 LQKENI. This CDR3 is 15 amino acids long. Trimming took off 2 bases at V and 4 bases at J, with 12 bases between the two ends. CDR3 sequence (DNA): TGTGCCAGCTCACCAACCAGGGAGATTTACAATGAGCAGTTCTTC. Translation: CASSPTREIYNEQFF.

CDR3 sequence (DNA): TGCAGCGTTGACGGAGGGAGGGGCTACGAGCAGTACTTC. This encodes CSVDGGRGYEQYF. The chain couples TRBV29-1 to TRBJ2-7; TRBD2 agrees at 7 bases. Looked up from germline, CDR1 is SQVTM and CDR2 is ANQGSEA. The CDR3 runs 13 residues. Trimming cost V 3 bases and J 3 bases; bases outside gene matches: 5.

The gene calls are TRBV5-4 and TRBJ2-3; D is undetermined. The CDR3 runs to 12 residues. V shed 5 bases and J shed 0 bases, with 4 bases lying between them. CDR1 SGHNT and CDR2 YYREEE come from the germline V gene (reference sequence). The CDR3 loop reads CASRSSTDTQYF. The CDR3 DNA sequence: TGTGCCAGCAGATCTAGCACAGATACGCAGTATTTT.

The chain recombines TRBV30 with TRBJ2-7, with 10 bases identical to TRBD2. This CDR3 has 13 residues. The germline V gene encodes CDR1 GTSNPN and CDR2 SVGIG (reference sequence). With V trimmed by 4 bases and J by 9 bases, 9 bases remained unmatched. The CDR3 sequence: CAWTPGTSGTQYF. In DNA form, the CDR3 reads TGTGCCTGGACCCCAGGAACTAGCGGGACGCAGTACTTC.

The J gene is TRBJ1-2, the V gene TRBV11-2; 9 bases are shared with TRBD1. Germline V gene sequence: CDR1 SGHAT, CDR2 FQNNGV. The V segment lost 3 bases and the J segment 5 bases; nucleotides outside the gene matches: 1. The CDR3 covers 13 residues. The CDR3 loop reads CASSLDRGYGYTF. The CDR3 DNA sequence: TGTGCCAGCAGCTTGGACAGGGGATATGGCTACACCTTC. The full variable domain, rest sourced from reference TRBV11-2 and TRBJ1-2, is EAGVAQSPRYKIIEKRQSVAFWCNPISGHATLYWYQQILGQGPKLLIQFQNNGVVDDSQLPKDRFSAERLKGVDSTLKIQPAKLEDSAVYLCASSLDRGYGYTFGSGTRLTVV.